The present T cell receptor beta chain was sequenced within a study of T cell changes during pregnancy in multiple sclerosis. The germline gives CDR1 MNHEY, CDR2 SVGAGI. The CDR3 extends over 13 amino acids. V lost 4 bases to trimming and J lost 8 bases; unmatched junction nucleotides: 7. Data came from immunoSEQ multiplex PCR; TCRdb stores just in-frame clones and leaves some out. The repertoire holds tens of thousands of clones, with approximately 92% as singletons. This chain links TRBV6-5 with TRBJ1-1, with 7 bases aligning to TRBD1. Sample: peripheral blood, taken in the third trimester of pregnancy. This TCR derives from a female donor in good health, enrolled as a control in a pregnancy study. CDR3 nucleotides: TGTGCCAGCAGTTCGCCCCCGGGACAGGAAGCTTTCTTT. Its protein is CASSSPPGQEAFF.